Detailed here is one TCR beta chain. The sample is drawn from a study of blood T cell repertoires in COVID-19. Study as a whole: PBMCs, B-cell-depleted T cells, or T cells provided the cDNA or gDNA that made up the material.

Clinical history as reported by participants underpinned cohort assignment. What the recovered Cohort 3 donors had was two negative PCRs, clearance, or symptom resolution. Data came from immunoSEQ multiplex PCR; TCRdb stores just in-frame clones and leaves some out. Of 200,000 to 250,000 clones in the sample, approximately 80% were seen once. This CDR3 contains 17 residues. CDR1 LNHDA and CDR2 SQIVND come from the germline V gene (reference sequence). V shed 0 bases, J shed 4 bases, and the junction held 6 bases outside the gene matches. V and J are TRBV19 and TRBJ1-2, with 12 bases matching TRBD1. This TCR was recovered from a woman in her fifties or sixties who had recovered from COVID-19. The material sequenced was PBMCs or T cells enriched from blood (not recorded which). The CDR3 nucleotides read TGTGCCAGTAGTATAGAGGGGACAGGGGGCGACGTCTATGGCTACACCTTC. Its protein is CASSIEGTGGDVYGYTF.